The present TCR beta chain was sequenced within a study of cytomegalovirus exposure and HLA in healthy donors. Broader study findings: The presence/absence work took it that sequencing depth was about the same across donors. CMV serostatus was the only immune exposure information that was available. The study flagged some 170 TCR beta chains as cytomegalovirus-associated. Later analysis suggested links between common viral pathogens and several top significant clusters.

CDR3 size: 12 residues. V shed 3 bases and J shed 10 bases, with 15 bases lying between them. Germline CDR1 reads GTSNPN; CDR2 reads SVGIG (reference sequence). PCR primers comprised 60 Vbeta and 13 Jbeta primers. Clones were read by immunoSEQ multiplex PCR, and TCRdb kept only the in-frame ones, dropping some. The sample consists of 200,000 to 250,000 clones, over 80% of them appearing once. As for this clone: Its antigen is not identified.

Material for sequencing was PBMCs. This clonotype was obtained from a boy between 2 and 15 years old in good health and CMV-seronegative. The chain is built from TRBV30 and TRBJ1-2, with D possibly TRBD1 on 5 matching bases. The CDR3 protein is CAWRGPGRNYTF. The CDR3, as DNA: TGTGCCTGGAGGGGGCCGGGGAGGAACTACACCTTC.